This T cell receptor beta chain derives from a study of regulatory T cells in long-lasting Graves disease. The CDR3 has 17 residues. The germline gives CDR1 MNHNS, CDR2 SASEGT. V lost 2 bases and J 0 bases, leaving 14 bases between the germline ends. As to time point: newly diagnosed GD, antithyroid drugs for less than 3 months. Making the TCR library involved RNA that had been extracted from PBMCs. This clonotype was seen at least ten times. Its target is not known. iRepertoire HTBI primers and Arm-PCR of CDR3 regions built TCR beta libraries. Per the study methods: Identification yielded around 58 TRBV and around 15 TRBJ segments across samples. From the multiplex PCR reads, TCRdb called clonotypes with MiXCR, one entry per CDR3 protein. The V and J calls and clone size come from TCRdb's table, not from the authors' own analysis. The top ten hold less than 30% of the sample, which has 420,000 or so distinct CDR3 sequences, around 15% seen once.

Overall study findings and caveats: Under persistent disease, TRBV28, TRBJ1-2 and TRBJ2-5 were used preferentially.

The same specimen was also included in a second study, on T cells in Graves' hyperthyroidism and ophthalmopathy. That study adds: The HTBI primer set was used in a first-round RT-PCR of the TCR CDR3.

Sequenced material: peripheral blood mononuclear cells (PBMCs), taken at new diagnosis, from a patient treated with antithyroid drugs. The genes are TRBV6-1 and TRBJ2-1; TRBD2 might be the D (7 bases). The TCR comes from a young woman with Graves disease. The CDR3 here is CASSEWGGLSSYNEQFF. CDR3 DNA: TGTGCCAGCAGTGAATGGGGGGGCTTAAGCTCCTACAATGAGCAGTTCTTC.